This TCR beta chain was identified in a study of T cell responses to AZD1222 COVID-19 vaccine. The wider study: Second-dose intervals of approximately 4 or approximately 12 weeks were pooled.

The CDR3 has 15 residues. J was trimmed by 5 bases and V by 3 bases; bases with no gene match: 6. Looked up from germline, CDR1 is SGDLS and CDR2 is YYNGEE. TCRdb keeps only in-frame clones here, not all; method: immunoSEQ multiplex PCR. The table shows roughly 150,000 clones, with approximately 90% occurring only once. Sequencing used peripheral blood, obtained on day 0 of AZD1222 vaccination. V usage is TRBV9 and J usage is TRBJ2-5, with 11 bases lining up with TRBD1. The source is an adult in good health. In DNA, the CDR3 is TGTGCCAGCAGCGCCCGGACAGGGGGCGTCGAGACCCAGTACTTC. The encoded protein is CASSARTGGVETQYF.